This TCR beta chain was documented in a study of PD-L1 blockade in urothelial cancer. Overall study: In the mid-2010s, patients got going on atezolizumab, taking 1,200 mg intravenously every 3 weeks. There were a median of around 1,300 T cells in the tumor samples.

Each PCR reaction had synthetic TCR analog templates spiked into it. Generated by immunoSEQ multiplex PCR, the TCRdb table keeps only in-frame clones and is missing some. The profile shows about 680 clones, about 40% of them singletons. Here the sequenced sample was tumor tissue, taken before atezolizumab (anti-PD-L1) treatment. The clonotype was recovered from a man between 70 and 80 years old with urothelial cancer.

CDR3 region: CASSAGGGFETQYF. The DNA for the CDR3 is TGCGCCAGCAGTGCTGGGGGTGGTTTCGAGACCCAGTACTTC. The chain has TRBV10-2 and TRBJ2-5; D may match TRBD1 or TRBD2 (5 bases each). The V and J ends lost 4 bases and 5 bases respectively, with 14 bases between them. Germline V gene data show CDR1 as WSHSY and CDR2 as SAAADI. CDR3 length: 14 residues.